A single sample gave rise to the 27 T cell receptor beta chains below, sequenced in a study of long-term antiretroviral therapy in people with HIV. The assay, immunoSEQ v3.0, was run at survey level. Clones were sequenced by immunoSEQ multiplex PCR, and TCRdb holds only the in-frame ones, with some missing. Among tens of thousands of clones, around 83% were seen once, and the ten largest hold around 5.9%. Source: unsorted PBMCs, taken 1 year after starting antiretroviral therapy. These receptors were obtained from a man aged 18-30 years with HIV.

This rearrangement joins TRBV10-3 to TRBJ2-7; TRBD1 aligns across 9 bases. CDR3 length: 13 amino acids. Germline loops: CDR1 ENHRY, CDR2 SYGVKD. V was clipped by 6 bases and J by 1 base; unmatched bases: 1. The CDR3 DNA follows: TGTGCCATCAGCGGGACAGGGTCCTACGAGCAGTACTTC. Translation: CAISGTGSYEQYF.

This chain connects TRBV10-2 to TRBJ1-1; D not resolved. Germline V CDR1 and CDR2: WSHSY, SAAADI. V lost 7 bases to trimming and J lost 1 base, with 4 bases between them. The CDR3 totals 11 residues. CDR3: CASKQNTEAFF. In DNA form, the CDR3 reads TGCGCCAGCAAACAGAACACTGAAGCTTTCTTT.

The chain links TRBV5-1 to TRBJ2-7, with D uncertain. V was shortened by 6 bases and J by 4 bases, with 17 bases between the two germline ends. In germline, CDR1 is SGHRS, CDR2 YFSETQ. The CDR3 spans 14 residues. The CDR3 coding sequence is TGCGCCAGCACCCTTGACTCTCTAGGATACGAGCAGTACTTC. It codes for CASTLDSLGYEQYF. Full variable domain (outside the CDR3, taken from reference TRBV5-1 and TRBJ2-7): KAGVTQTPRYLIKTRGQQVTLSCSPISGHRSVSWYQQTPGQGLQFLFEYFSETQRNKGNFPGRFSGRQFSNSRSEMNVSTLELGDSALYLCASTLDSLGYEQYFGPGTRLTVT.

The rearrangement uses TRBV11-2 and TRBJ1-1; the match to TRBD1 covers 9 bases. The CDR3 loop spans 14 amino acids. V lost 1 base to trimming and J lost 4 bases; unmatched junction nucleotides: 1. The V gene's germline CDR1 is SGHAT and CDR2 FQNNGV. The CDR3 loop is CASSLATGGTEAFF. Here the CDR3 DNA reads TGTGCCAGCAGCTTAGCGACAGGGGGCACTGAAGCTTTCTTT.

This clone counts as medium-sized. The chain employs TRBV4-2 and TRBJ2-4; 8 bases match TRBD2. J gave up 7 bases and V 4 bases, and 6 bases lay outside the gene matches. There are 14 residues in the CDR3. Per germline, CDR1 LGHNA and CDR2 YNFKEQ. This chain's CDR3 is CASSPGGGSNIQYF. DNA of the CDR3: TGTGCCAGCAGCCCGGGCGGGGGGAGCAACATTCAGTACTTC.

This clone was seen just once. The chain has TRBV19 and TRBJ1-1, with 7 nucleotides matching TRBD1. The CDR3 has 14 amino acids. The V and J ends lost 7 bases and 1 base, in that order; junction bases with no gene match: 6. Germline V CDR1 and CDR2: LNHDA, SQIVND (reference sequence). The CDR3 here is CASTPTGRNTEAFF. For the CDR3, the DNA is TGTGCCAGTACCCCGACAGGGCGGAACACTGAAGCTTTCTTT.

This clone was seen a few times. The rearrangement links TRBV27 to TRBJ2-7; D might be TRBD1 (5 bases). V lost 5 bases, J lost 2 bases, and 13 bases lay in between. Germline-derived CDR1 and CDR2 are MNHEY and SMNVEV (reference sequence). The CDR3 contains 14 residues. The CDR3 coding sequence is TGTGCCAGCAGTCCCTCAGGGATTCCCTACGAGCAGTACTTC. Amino acid sequence: CASSPSGIPYEQYF.

The J gene is TRBJ2-7, the V gene TRBV21-1; the tabulated D call, TRBD1, remains unverified against the DNA. TRBV21-1 constitutes a pseudogene. The CDR3 consists of 15 residues. This chain's CDR3 is CASSNRDRGSKEQYF. The CDR3 DNA follows: TGTGCCAGCAGCAACCGGGACAGGGGATCGAAAGAGCAGTACTTC.

The chain carries TRBV7-9 and TRBJ2-5; tentative D call: TRBD1 (5 bases). Germline V gene data show CDR1 as SEHNR and CDR2 as FQNEAQ (reference sequence). The ends were cut back, 6 bases at V and 1 base at J, with 9 bases in the middle. This CDR3 contains 13 residues. CDR3 residues: CASSVGAQETQYF. CDR3 DNA: TGTGCCAGCAGTGTTGGGGCCCAAGAGACCCAGTACTTC.

The table lists this clone with a count of one. The V call is TRBV6-6, the J call TRBJ1-2, with D unclear. V lost 2 bases to trimming and J lost 7 bases, with 17 bases between them. The CDR3 runs 15 residues. Germline CDR1 reads MNHNY; CDR2 reads SVGAGI (reference sequence). CDR3 in DNA: TGTGCCAGCAGTTACGGGTCTTCCCCTTCTATTGGCTACACCTTC. The encoded protein is CASSYGSSPSIGYTF.

The rearrangement uses TRBV5-1 and TRBJ1-1; D remains unclear. CDR3 length: 14 residues. Germline CDR1 is SGHRS and CDR2 is YFSETQ. V was cut by 4 bases and J by 0 bases, with 10 bases left in between. The CDR3 region has the DNA TGCGCCAGCAGCCTTGACGGAATGAACACTGAAGCTTTCTTT. It is translated as CASSLDGMNTEAFF.

V usage is TRBV5-6 and J usage is TRBJ1-4; D unclear. The germline V and J ends were trimmed by 4 bases and 8 bases, with 6 bases remaining between them. Germline CDR1 is SGHDT and CDR2 is YYEEEE. This CDR3 has 11 amino acids. The CDR3 spells CASSLREKLFF. The DNA for the CDR3 is TGTGCCAGCAGCCTCCGGGAAAAACTGTTTTTT. The full variable domain, with the rest looked up from reference TRBV5-6 and TRBJ1-4, is DAGVTQSPTHLIKTRGQQVTLRCSPKSGHDTVSWYQQALGQGPQFIFQYYEEEERQRGNFPDRFSGHQFPNYSSELNVNALLLGDSALYLCASSLREKLFFGSGTQLSVL.

The V gene is TRBV12-5, the J gene TRBJ2-1; D could derive from TRBD1 or TRBD2 (6 bases each). The CDR3 extends over 17 amino acids. Germline lookup yields CDR1 LGHNT and CDR2 FRNRAP. Trimming removed 4 bases at V and 1 base at J, with 17 bases between. This CDR3 reads CASGWTLEGGSYNEQFF. In DNA, the CDR3 is TGTGCTAGTGGTTGGACGCTGGAGGGGGGTTCCTACAATGAGCAGTTCTTC. The whole variable domain, filled in from reference TRBV12-5 and TRBJ2-1, reads DARVTQTPRHKVTEMGQEVTMRCQPILGHNTVFWYRQTMMQGLELLAYFRNRAPLDDSGMPKDRFSAEMPDATLATLKIQPSEPRDSAVYFCASGWTLEGGSYNEQFFGPGTRLTVL.

This chain uses TRBV29-1 with TRBJ2-2; D gene unclear. The V gene's germline CDR1 is SQVTM and CDR2 ANQGSEA. There are 12 residues in the CDR3. The V end lost 0 bases, the J end lost 6 bases, and 5 bases lay between the germline ends. For the CDR3, the DNA is TGCAGCGTTGAAGATCCCGCCGGGGAGCTGTTTTTT. Amino acid sequence: CSVEDPAGELFF.

CDR3: CASSVDRSNYGYTF. The CDR3 coding sequence is TGTGCCAGCAGCGTAGACAGGTCTAACTATGGCTACACCTTC. This rearrangement joins TRBV9 to TRBJ1-2; the D gene is possibly TRBD1 (5 bases). V was clipped by 0 bases and J by 0 bases, with 6 bases between them. The CDR3 runs 14 residues. Germline CDR1 SGDLS, CDR2 YYNGEE.

In this sample, this clone turned up once. This chain joins TRBV21-1 and TRBJ2-1; the listed D gene, TRBD1, was not tested against the DNA. TRBV21-1 is classified as a pseudogene. The CDR3 is made up of 16 amino acids. The CDR3 DNA is TGTGCCAGTCCTACTCCGACAGGGGCTACTTACAATGAGCAGTTCTTC. It translates to CASPTPTGATYNEQFF.

Regarding this clone: A junction end diverges from the germline sequence, so it may reflect a read error. The chain combines TRBV27 with TRBJ1-1; 8 bases are shared with TRBD1. From germline, CDR1 is MNHEY and CDR2 SMNVEV (reference sequence). This CDR3 region has 13 residues. Written as DNA, the CDR3 is TGTGCCAACAGTGATGACAGGGGTAATGAAGCTTTCTTT. Translating it yields CANSDDRGNEAFF.

The chain employs TRBV7-3 and TRBJ2-1; D unresolved. V lost 5 bases, J lost 10 bases, and 15 bases lay in between. Germline V gene data show CDR1 as SGHTA and CDR2 as FQGTGA. CDR3 length: 13 residues. CDR3 residues: CASSLRTTAEQFF. As DNA, the CDR3 is TGTGCCAGCAGCCTCAGGACGACGGCCGAGCAGTTCTTC.

The chain employs TRBV27 and TRBJ1-1; TRBD1 matches 7 bases. The CDR3 has 16 amino acids. Germline trimming cut 3 bases from V and 5 bases from J; bases unmatched to any gene: 12. CDR1 is MNHEY and CDR2 is SMNVEV in the germline V gene (reference sequence). The CDR3 spells CASSFSFDREETEAFF. The CDR3 nucleotides read TGTGCCAGCAGTTTCTCCTTCGACAGGGAAGAAACTGAAGCTTTCTTT.

This clone was recorded only once. The J gene is TRBJ1-2, the V gene TRBV5-6; no clear D gene. This CDR3 region has 13 residues. The V end lost 4 bases, the J end lost 6 bases, and 13 bases lay between the germline ends. Germline V gene sequence: CDR1 SGHDT, CDR2 YYEEEE. The DNA for the CDR3 is TGTGCCAGCAGCGACGGTGGTGTTGATGGCTACACCTTC. As protein: CASSDGGVDGYTF.

The rearrangement uses TRBV6-1 and TRBJ2-7, with 9 bases matching TRBD1. After removal of 2 bases from V and 5 bases from J, the junction contained 4 bases not matched to a gene. CDR1 is MNHNS, CDR2 SASEGT, per germline. This CDR3 spans 14 amino acids. For the CDR3, the DNA is TGTGCCAGCAGTGAATGGGACAGGGAGGACGAGCAGTACTTC. Its protein product is CASSEWDREDEQYF.

The chain links TRBV5-1 to TRBJ2-7; 7 bases are a match to TRBD2. Losses at the gene ends were 8 bases for V and 3 bases for J; bases not matched to a gene: 8. Germline V gives CDR1 SGHRS, CDR2 YFSETQ. This CDR3 spans 13 amino acids. The CDR3 DNA sequence: TGCGCCAGTCGACTAGCACCTCGCTACGAGCAGTACTTC. This translates into CASRLAPRYEQYF.

This clone has only one observation. This rearrangement joins TRBV16 to TRBJ2-7, with TRBD2 matching over 11 bases. Germline CDR1 KGHSY, CDR2 FQNENV. The CDR3 is 16 residues long. J gave up 4 bases and V 4 bases, and 9 bases lay outside the gene matches. The CDR3 DNA follows: TGTGCCAGCAGCCCCCAACTAGCGGGAGAAGCGTACGAGCAGTACTTC. Translated, it gives CASSPQLAGEAYEQYF.

The rearrangement joins TRBV6-5 to TRBJ1-1, with D possibly matching TRBD1 (6 bases). Germline assignment: CDR1 MNHEY and CDR2 SVGAGI. CDR3 size: 16 residues. Trimming took 0 bases from V and 5 from J, leaving 16 bases between them. This chain's CDR3 is CASSYSRRQVATEAFF. The CDR3 nucleotides read TGTGCCAGCAGTTACTCGAGGAGACAGGTGGCGACTGAAGCTTTCTTT.

In its sample, this clone was seen a few times. The CDR3 protein is CASSSYLPGASGANVLTF. CDR3 coding DNA: TGTGCCAGTAGTAGCTACTTACCAGGGGCCTCTGGGGCCAACGTCCTGACTTTC. This chain connects TRBV19 to TRBJ2-6, with a possible D match to TRBD1 (6 bases). The germline V gene has CDR1 LNHDA and CDR2 SQIVND (reference sequence). This CDR3 comprises 18 residues. V lost 4 bases to trimming and J lost 0 bases, with 16 bases between them.

The chain carries TRBV11-2 and TRBJ2-7; D call uncertain. The V and J ends lost 4 bases and 6 bases respectively, with 7 bases between them. The V gene's germline CDR1 is SGHAT and CDR2 FQNNGV. This CDR3 is built from 11 residues. The CDR3 spells CASSSLLEQYF. CDR3 DNA: TGTGCCAGCAGCTCCCTCCTCGAGCAGTACTTC.

The rearrangement links TRBV9 to TRBJ1-1; tentatively, D is TRBD1 (6 bases). CDR3 length: 14 amino acids. The V and J ends lost 4 bases and 0 bases respectively, with 10 bases between them. The germline V gene has CDR1 SGDLS and CDR2 YYNGEE. The CDR3 is CASSPTGLNTEAFF. The CDR3 bases are TGTGCCAGCAGCCCTACAGGGTTGAACACTGAAGCTTTCTTT.